This T cell receptor beta chain was recovered during a study of OX40 agonist ivuxolimab in advanced cancers. Study-wide background: In this cohort, patients received ivuxolimab, an agonistic anti-OX40 (CD134) antibody. Subjects had a mean age of about 65 years, with a range of about 23 to 79; around 84% were male. Broader study findings: Normalized expansion of T-cell clones was also low for some nonresponders.

TCRdb's copy holds only in-frame clones and misses some; the assay was immunoSEQ multiplex PCR. Found here are about 14,000 clones, roughly 75% of them singletons; the top ten hold around an eighth. This clone has only one observation. Its antigen is currently unknown. This CDR3 contains 11 residues. Germline assignment: CDR1 DFQATT and CDR2 SNEGSKA (reference sequence). V lost 7 bases and J lost 0, with 7 bases in between. This chain links TRBV20-1 with TRBJ2-7; D perhaps matches TRBD2 (6 bases). This material consisted of CD4+ or CD8+ T cells sorted from blood, taken in a trial of the OX40 agonist ivuxolimab. This receptor was taken from an adult with an advanced solid tumor such as melanoma, head and neck, liver or kidney cancer. In DNA form, the CDR3 reads TGCAGTGTCGGGAGCTCCTACGAGCAGTACTTC. Amino acids: CSVGSSYEQYF.